This T cell receptor beta chain was captured by sequencing in a study of T cell responses to AZD1222 COVID-19 vaccine. From germline, CDR1 is SGHAT and CDR2 FQNNGV. CDR3 size: 13 residues. TCRdb keeps only in-frame clones here, not all; method: immunoSEQ multiplex PCR. The table has around 88,000 clones, just under 90% seen once. Worth noting for this clone: Its target is unknown. One end of the junction varies from germline; a read error may be responsible.

Study findings and constraints: Per reports, nearly half of all spike-specific TCRs target regions that are unmutated in variants.

The receptor comes from an adult in good health. The rearrangement joins TRBV11-2 to TRBJ1-4; no clear D. The source material was peripheral blood, sampled on day 0 of MenACWY control vaccination. CDR3 region: CASSLESKPQLSF. The CDR3 nucleotides read TGTGCCAGCAGCTTAGAATCGAAACCGCAGCTTTCTTTT.